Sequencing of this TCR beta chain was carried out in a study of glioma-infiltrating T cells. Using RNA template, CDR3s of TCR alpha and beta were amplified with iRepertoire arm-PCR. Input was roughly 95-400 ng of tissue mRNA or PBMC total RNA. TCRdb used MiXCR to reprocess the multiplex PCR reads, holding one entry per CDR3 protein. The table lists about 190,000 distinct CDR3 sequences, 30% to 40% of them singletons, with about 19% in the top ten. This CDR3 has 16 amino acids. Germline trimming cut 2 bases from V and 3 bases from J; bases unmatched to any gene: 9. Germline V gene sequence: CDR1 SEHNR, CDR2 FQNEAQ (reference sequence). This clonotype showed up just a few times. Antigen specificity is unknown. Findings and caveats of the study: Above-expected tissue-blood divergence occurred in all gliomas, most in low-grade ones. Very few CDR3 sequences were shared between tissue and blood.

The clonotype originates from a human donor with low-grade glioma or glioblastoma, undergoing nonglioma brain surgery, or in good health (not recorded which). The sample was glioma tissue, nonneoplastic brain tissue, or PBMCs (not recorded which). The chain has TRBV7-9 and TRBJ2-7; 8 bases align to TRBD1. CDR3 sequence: CASSLNSRDRSYEQYF. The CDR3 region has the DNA TGTGCCAGCAGCTTAAACTCCCGGGACAGGAGCTACGAGCAGTACTTC.